This T cell receptor (beta chain) was sequenced during a study of T cells in Graves' hyperthyroidism and ophthalmopathy. Study outcomes and limitations: Most clonotypes that expanded in the thyroid above 0.001 also showed up in blood. From stable hyperthyroidism, ophthalmopathy was separated by a 13 V-J model.

The sample holds many counts of this clonotype. Antigen: not known. Researchers barred patients who had uncontrolled infection, other autoimmune disease, pregnancy or lactation. What was amplified from RNA transcripts were TCR beta CDR3 regions. The study used the HTBI primer set for a first-round RT-PCR of the TCR CDR3. TCRdb reprocessed the multiplex PCR reads via MiXCR and lists one record per CDR3 protein. The sample lists 500,000 to 700,000 distinct CDR3 sequences; roughly 17% were seen once. The CDR3 runs 14 residues. Germline V gene lookup returns CDR1 SQVTM and CDR2 ANQGSEA. Trimming took 5 bases from V and 5 from J, leaving 15 bases between them.

The clonotype comes from a woman aged 18 to 35 with Graves' hyperthyroidism. Sequencing was carried out using blood. The genes are TRBV29-1 and TRBJ2-2, with a weak D call TRBD1 (5 bases). The chain's CDR3 is CSVRTPQGTGELFF. The CDR3 nucleotides are TGCAGCGTTCGAACCCCTCAGGGAACCGGGGAGCTGTTTTTT.